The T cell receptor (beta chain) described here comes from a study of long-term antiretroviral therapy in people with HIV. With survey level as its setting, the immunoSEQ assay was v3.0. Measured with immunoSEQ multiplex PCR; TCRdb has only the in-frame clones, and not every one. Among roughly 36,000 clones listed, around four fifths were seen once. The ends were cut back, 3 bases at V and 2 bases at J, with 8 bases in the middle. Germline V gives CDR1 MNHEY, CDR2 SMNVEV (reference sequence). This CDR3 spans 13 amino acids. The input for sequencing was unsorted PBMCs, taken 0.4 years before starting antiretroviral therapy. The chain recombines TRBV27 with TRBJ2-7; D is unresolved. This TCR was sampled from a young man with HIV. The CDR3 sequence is CASSFKGTYEQYF. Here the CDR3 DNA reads TGTGCCAGCAGTTTTAAAGGGACCTACGAGCAGTACTTC.